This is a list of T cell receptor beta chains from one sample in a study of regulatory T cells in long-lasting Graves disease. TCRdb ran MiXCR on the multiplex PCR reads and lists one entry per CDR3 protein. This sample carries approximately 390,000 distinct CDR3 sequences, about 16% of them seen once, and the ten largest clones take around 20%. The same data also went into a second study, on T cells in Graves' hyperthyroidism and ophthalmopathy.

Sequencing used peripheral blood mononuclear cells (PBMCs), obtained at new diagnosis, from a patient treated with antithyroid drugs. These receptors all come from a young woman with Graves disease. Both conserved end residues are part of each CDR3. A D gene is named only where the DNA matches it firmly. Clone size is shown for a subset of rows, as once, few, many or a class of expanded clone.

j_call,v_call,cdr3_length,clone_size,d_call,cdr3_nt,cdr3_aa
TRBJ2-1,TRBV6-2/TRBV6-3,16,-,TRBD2,TGTGCCAGCAGTTACCTAGGACTAGCGGGAGCTGATGAGCAGTTCTTC,CASSYLGLAGADEQFF
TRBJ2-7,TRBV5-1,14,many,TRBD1,TGCGCCAGCAGCTGGGGACAGGGGACCTACGAGCAGTACTTC,CASSWGQGTYEQYF
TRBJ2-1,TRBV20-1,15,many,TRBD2,TGCAGTGCTACTAGGGAGGGGCTTCCCTGGGATGAGCAGTTCTTC,CSATREGLPWDEQFF
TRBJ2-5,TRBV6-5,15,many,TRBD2,TGTGCCAGCAGTTCCACTTCGACTAGCGAGGAGACCCAGTACTTC,CASSSTSTSEETQYF
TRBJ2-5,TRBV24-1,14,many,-,TGTGCCACCAGTGATTCTGGGGTCCTGGAGACCCAGTACTTC,CATSDSGVLETQYF
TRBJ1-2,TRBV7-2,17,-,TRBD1,TGTGCCAGCAGCTTTATCGACAGGGGGCGGACGTATTATGGCTACACCTTC,CASSFIDRGRTYYGYTF
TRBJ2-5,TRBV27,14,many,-,TGTGCCAGCAGTTTTGGCCCCACCTTACAGACCCAGTACTTC,CASSFGPTLQTQYF
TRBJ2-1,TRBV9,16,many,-,TGTGCCAGCAGCGTAGCTGGGGGAGGCAACTACAATGAGCAGTTCTTC,CASSVAGGGNYNEQFF
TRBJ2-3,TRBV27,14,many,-,TGTGCCAGCAGTTCGACGGCGGGGACATATACGCAGTATTTT,CASSSTAGTYTQYF
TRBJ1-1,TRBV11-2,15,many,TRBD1,TGTGCCAGCAGCATCCGGGACAGGGCGAACACTGAAGCTTTCTTT,CASSIRDRANTEAFF
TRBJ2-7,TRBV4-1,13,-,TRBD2,TGCGCCAGCAGCCAAGTTAGCGGGAAGGGGTTGTACTTC,CASSQVSGKGLYF
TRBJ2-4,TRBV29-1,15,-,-,TGCAGCGTTGAAGAAGGATCCGTAGCCAAAAACATTCAGTACTTC,CSVEEGSVAKNIQYF
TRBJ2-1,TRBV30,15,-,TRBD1,TGTGCCAGCAGTGGGGGACAGTCGCCCTACAATGAGCAGTTCTTC,CASSGGQSPYNEQFF
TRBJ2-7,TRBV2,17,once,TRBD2,TGTGCCAGCAGCTTTACGGGACTAGCGGGGGCTCCCTACGAGCAGTACTTC,CASSFTGLAGAPYEQYF
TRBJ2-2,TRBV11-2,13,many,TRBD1,TGTGCCACGGGACAGGGTACAGCCGGGGAGCTGTTTTTT,CATGQGTAGELFF
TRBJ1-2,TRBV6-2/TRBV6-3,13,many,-,TGTGCCAGCAGTTACAAGAGTGCTTATGGCTACACCTTC,CASSYKSAYGYTF
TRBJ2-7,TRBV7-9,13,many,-,TGTGCCAGCGGCAGAGACAATTCCTACGAGCAGTACTTC,CASGRDNSYEQYF
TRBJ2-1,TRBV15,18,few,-,TGTGCCACCAGCAGAGATGCTTGGACCGGGAGCGTCTACAATGAGCAGTTCTTC,CATSRDAWTGSVYNEQFF
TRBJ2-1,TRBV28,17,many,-,TGTGCCAGCAGGTCGGTCCTCAGAGGCAGGGGAGGCAATGAGCAGTTCTTC,CASRSVLRGRGGNEQFF
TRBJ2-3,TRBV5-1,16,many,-,TGCGCCAGCAGCTTCGGGGTAGGGGAAGGCACAGATACGCAGTATTTT,CASSFGVGEGTDTQYF
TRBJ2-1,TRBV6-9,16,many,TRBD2,TGTGCCAGCAGTTACCGGCGGACTAGCGGAAACAATGAGCAGTTCTTC,CASSYRRTSGNNEQFF
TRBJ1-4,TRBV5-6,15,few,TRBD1,TGTGCCAGCAGCTTTACTCTTCAGGGGGGTGAAAAACTGTTTTTT,CASSFTLQGGEKLFF
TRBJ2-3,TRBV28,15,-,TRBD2,TGTGCCAGCAGCCTTAGCGGGAGTGGCACAGATACGCAGTATTTT,CASSLSGSGTDTQYF
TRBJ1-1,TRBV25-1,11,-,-,TGTGCCAGCAGTGTTTTCTTCAAAGCTTTCTTT,CASSVFFKAFF
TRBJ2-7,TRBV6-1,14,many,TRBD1,TGTGCCAGCAGCTCGACAGGGATTACCTACGAGCAGTACTTC,CASSSTGITYEQYF
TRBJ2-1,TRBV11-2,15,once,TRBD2,TGTGCCAGCAGCTTGGCGGGGGGGCAGTACGGTGAGCAGTTCTTC,CASSLAGGQYGEQFF
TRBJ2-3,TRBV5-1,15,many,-,TGCGCCAGCAGCTTGGATGGGGGAAGCACAGATACGCAGTATTTT,CASSLDGGSTDTQYF
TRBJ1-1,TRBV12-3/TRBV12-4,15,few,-,TGTGCCAGCAGTTTAAATGGCGGTCAGGGCACTGAAGCTTTCTTT,CASSLNGGQGTEAFF
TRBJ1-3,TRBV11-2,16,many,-,TGTGCCAGCAGCCCCCGGGGTTCAAGCTCTGGAAACACCATATATTTT,CASSPRGSSSGNTIYF
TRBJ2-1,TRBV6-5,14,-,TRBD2,TGTGCCAGCAGTTACGAGACTAGCGGGAATGAGCAGTTCTTC,CASSYETSGNEQFF
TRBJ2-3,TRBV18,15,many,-,TGTGCCAGCTCGGCGGGACAGCTAAGCACAGATACGCAGTATTTT,CASSAGQLSTDTQYF
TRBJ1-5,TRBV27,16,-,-,TGTGCCAGCAGGCACGACGGTGGACATAGCAATCAGCCCCAGCATTTT,CASRHDGGHSNQPQHF
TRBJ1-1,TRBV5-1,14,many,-,TGCGCCAGCAGCTTTGAGGGGGGAAGGGCCGAAGCTTTCTTT,CASSFEGGRAEAFF
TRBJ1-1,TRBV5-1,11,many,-,TGCGCCAGCAGCTTTGGGGCAGGAGCTTTCTTT,CASSFGAGAFF
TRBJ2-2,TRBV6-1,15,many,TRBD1,TGTGCCAGCAGTCCCCAGGACAGGGGAGCCGGGGAGCTGTTTTTT,CASSPQDRGAGELFF
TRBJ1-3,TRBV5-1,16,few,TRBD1,TGCGCCAGCAGCTTGGCCCGAGGGGGCGGAGGAAACACCATATATTTT,CASSLARGGGGNTIYF
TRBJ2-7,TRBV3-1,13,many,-,TGTGCCAGCAGCCAAACGGGCTCCTACGAGCAGTACTTC,CASSQTGSYEQYF
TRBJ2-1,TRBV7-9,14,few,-,TGTGCCAGCAGCTTATATGGTGGGTTGAGTGAGCAGTTCTTC,CASSLYGGLSEQFF
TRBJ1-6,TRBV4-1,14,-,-,TGCGCCAGCAGCCAAACCCAGGGGAATTCACCCCTCCACTTT,CASSQTQGNSPLHF
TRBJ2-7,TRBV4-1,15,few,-,TGCGCCAGCAGCCAAGAAGGTGGGAGCGGCGACGAGCAGTACTTC,CASSQEGGSGDEQYF
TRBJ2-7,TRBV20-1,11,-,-,TGCAGTGCTAGAATGGGACGGGAGCAGTACTTC,CSARMGREQYF
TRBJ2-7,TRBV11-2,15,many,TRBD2,TGTGCCAGCAGTCCTACGGGACTAGCGGACTCCGAGCAGTACTTC,CASSPTGLADSEQYF